A selection of T cell receptor beta chains follows, all from one sample in a study of OX40 agonist ivuxolimab in advanced cancers. Sequencing used immunoSEQ multiplex PCR; TCRdb keeps in-frame clones, though not all of them. The sample lists over 150,000 clones; 85% to 95% were seen once. Sample: CD4+ or CD8+ T cells sorted from blood, taken in a trial of the OX40 agonist ivuxolimab. These receptors originate from an adult with an advanced solid tumor such as melanoma, head and neck, liver or kidney cancer. Each CDR3 is given with its conserved first and last residue. Fields, in order: V gene, clone size, D gene, J gene, CDR3 protein, CDR3 DNA. A D gene is named only where the DNA matches it firmly. Clone size is given for some rows only: seen once, a few or many times, or a class if the clone is expanded.

v_call: TRBV9; clone_size: once; d_call: TRBD1; j_call: TRBJ2-1; cdr3_aa: CASSARQGSSYNEQFF; cdr3_nt: TGTGCCAGCAGCGCCCGACAGGGTAGCTCCTACAATGAGCAGTTCTTC
v_call: TRBV4-1; clone_size: NA; d_call: NA; j_call: TRBJ2-4; cdr3_aa: CASSHPPGGENIQYF; cdr3_nt: TGCGCCAGCAGCCACCCCCCGGGGGGCGAGAACATTCAGTACTTC
v_call: TRBV18; clone_size: NA; d_call: NA; j_call: TRBJ2-7; cdr3_aa: CASSPRDKYEQYF; cdr3_nt: TGTGCCAGCTCTCCCCGGGACAAGTACGAGCAGTACTTC
v_call: TRBV6-1; clone_size: NA; d_call: TRBD1; j_call: TRBJ1-2; cdr3_aa: CASSLAGTGVSGYTF; cdr3_nt: TGTGCCAGCAGTTTAGCCGGGACAGGGGTGAGTGGCTACACCTTC
v_call: TRBV10-2; clone_size: NA; d_call: NA; j_call: TRBJ1-5; cdr3_aa: CASRLQGNQPQHF; cdr3_nt: TGCGCCAGCCGGTTACAAGGCAATCAGCCCCAGCATTTT
v_call: TRBV18; clone_size: NA; d_call: NA; j_call: TRBJ1-5; cdr3_aa: CASSDRASSNQPQHF; cdr3_nt: TGTGCCAGCTCGGACCGGGCCTCTAGCAATCAGCCCCAGCATTTT
v_call: TRBV7-9; clone_size: NA; d_call: NA; j_call: TRBJ2-1; cdr3_aa: CASTAGGIHNEQFF; cdr3_nt: TGTGCCAGCACAGCAGGGGGGATACACAATGAGCAGTTCTTC
v_call: TRBV19; clone_size: NA; d_call: TRBD1; j_call: TRBJ2-7; cdr3_aa: CASSMWTGGIYEQYF; cdr3_nt: TGTGCCAGTAGCATGTGGACAGGGGGAATATACGAGCAGTACTTC
v_call: TRBV6-4; clone_size: NA; d_call: NA; j_call: TRBJ1-1; cdr3_aa: CASSDYGNTEAFF; cdr3_nt: TGTGCCAGCAGTGACTACGGGAACACTGAAGCTTTCTTT
v_call: TRBV29-1; clone_size: NA; d_call: TRBD1; j_call: TRBJ1-2; cdr3_aa: CSTSDRGHDGYTF; cdr3_nt: TGCAGCACTTCGGACAGGGGGCATGATGGCTACACCTTC
v_call: TRBV7-2; clone_size: NA; d_call: NA; j_call: TRBJ1-5; cdr3_aa: CASSFRTGSNQPQHF; cdr3_nt: TGTGCCAGCAGCTTTCGTACGGGGAGCAATCAGCCCCAGCATTTT
v_call: TRBV7-3; clone_size: NA; d_call: NA; j_call: TRBJ1-2; cdr3_aa: CASSLEGTPNYGYTF; cdr3_nt: TGTGCCAGCAGCTTAGAAGGCACGCCTAACTATGGCTACACCTTC
v_call: TRBV6-4; clone_size: NA; d_call: TRBD2; j_call: TRBJ2-3; cdr3_aa: CASSLLAGGTDTQYF; cdr3_nt: TGTGCCAGCAGTCTCCTAGCGGGAGGCACAGATACGCAGTATTTT
v_call: TRBV7-9; clone_size: NA; d_call: TRBD1; j_call: TRBJ2-7; cdr3_aa: CASSSGQGPYEQYF; cdr3_nt: TGTGCCAGCAGCTCCGGACAGGGCCCCTACGAGCAGTACTTC
v_call: TRBV19; clone_size: NA; d_call: NA; j_call: TRBJ1-2; cdr3_aa: CASSISGDIGYTF; cdr3_nt: TGTGCCAGTAGTATATCAGGGGACATCGGCTACACCTTC
v_call: TRBV5-8; clone_size: NA; d_call: NA; j_call: TRBJ1-2; cdr3_aa: CASSPYRNYGYTF; cdr3_nt: TGTGCCAGCAGCCCGTACAGGAACTATGGCTACACCTTC
v_call: TRBV28; clone_size: NA; d_call: TRBD1; j_call: TRBJ2-7; cdr3_aa: CASSLRTGGSREQYF; cdr3_nt: TGTGCCAGCAGTTTAAGGACAGGGGGGAGTAGGGAGCAGTACTTC
v_call: TRBV7-6; clone_size: NA; d_call: NA; j_call: TRBJ2-1; cdr3_aa: CASSLGGGPLNEQFF; cdr3_nt: TGTGCCAGCAGCTTAGGGGGGGGGCCTTTGAATGAGCAGTTCTTC
v_call: TRBV5-1; clone_size: NA; d_call: TRBD1; j_call: TRBJ2-3; cdr3_aa: CASQQGVSTDTQYF; cdr3_nt: TGCGCCAGCCAACAGGGGGTGAGCACAGATACGCAGTATTTT
v_call: TRBV27; clone_size: NA; d_call: TRBD1; j_call: TRBJ1-2; cdr3_aa: CASSSLQNRTGNYGYTF; cdr3_nt: TGTGCCAGCAGTTCCCTTCAGAACCGGACAGGGAACTATGGCTACACCTTC
v_call: TRBV7-9; clone_size: NA; d_call: NA; j_call: TRBJ2-4; cdr3_aa: CASQDGNIQYF; cdr3_nt: TGTGCCAGCCAGGACGGAAACATTCAGTACTTC
v_call: TRBV6-5; clone_size: few; d_call: NA; j_call: TRBJ1-6; cdr3_aa: CASSYEGYNSPLHF; cdr3_nt: TGTGCCAGCAGTTACGAAGGATATAATTCACCCCTCCACTTT
v_call: TRBV5-8; clone_size: once; d_call: TRBD1; j_call: TRBJ2-5; cdr3_aa: CASSDDRGFPETQYF; cdr3_nt: TGTGCCAGCAGTGATGACAGGGGGTTCCCGGAGACCCAGTACTTC
v_call: TRBV28; clone_size: NA; d_call: NA; j_call: TRBJ2-7; cdr3_aa: CASSFPGSGYEQYF; cdr3_nt: TGTGCCAGCAGTTTCCCGGGAAGTGGGTACGAGCAGTACTTC